These 18 T cell receptor beta chains were all obtained from the same sample, sequenced in a study of T cell responses to AZD1222 COVID-19 vaccine. TCRdb's copy holds only in-frame clones and misses some; the assay was immunoSEQ multiplex PCR. This table has roughly 260,000 clones, 85% to 95% appearing once. Here the sequenced sample was peripheral blood, taken on day 0 of AZD1222 vaccination. All receptors derive from an adult in good health.

The V call is TRBV3-1 (or the pseudogene TRBV3-2), the J call TRBJ2-1; 8 nucleotides match TRBD2. This CDR3 region has 16 residues. Germline loops: CDR1 LGHDT, CDR2 YNNKEL (reference sequence). The V gene end was trimmed by 5 bases and the J gene end by 6 bases; junction bases not matched to a gene: 12. CDR3 in DNA: TGTGCCAGCAGCGTCGACTGGCGGGAGGCGGGCAATGAGCAGTTCTTC. It codes for CASSVDWREAGNEQFF.

The chain recombines TRBV19 with TRBJ2-7; the D gene is possibly TRBD1 (6 bases). The CDR3 covers 14 residues. CDR1 is LNHDA, CDR2 SQIVND, per germline (reference sequence). With 5 bases removed from V and 2 bases from J, the gap between germline ends came to 13 bases. The CDR3 bases are TGTGCCAGTAGTCAAACAGGGTTCCCCTACGAGCAGTACTTC. It specifies CASSQTGFPYEQYF.

The chain carries TRBV28 and TRBJ2-7; D gene unclear. The CDR3 is made up of 11 amino acids. Germline values: CDR1 MDHEN, CDR2 SYDVKM. V dropped 5 bases and J dropped 4 bases, with 6 bases sitting between them. CDR3 nucleotide sequence: TGTGCCAGCAGTCCACTATACGAGCAGTACTTC. The encoded protein is CASSPLYEQYF.

The chain couples TRBV5-1 to TRBJ2-7; D remains ambiguous. This CDR3 comprises 12 residues. Germline-derived CDR1 and CDR2 are SGHRS and YFSETQ. The V and J ends lost 7 bases and 2 bases respectively, with 10 bases between them. In DNA form, the CDR3 reads TGCGCCAGCCGAAACCTCACCTACGAGCAGTACTTC. As protein: CASRNLTYEQYF.

This clone appeared a single time. The chain is built from TRBV2 and TRBJ2-3; D uncertain. The CDR3 is made up of 11 amino acids. Germline V CDR1 and CDR2: SNHLY, FYNNEI. Trimming shortened V by 0 bases and J by 5 bases, and 0 bases separated the two germline ends. The chain's CDR3 is CASSEADTQYF. The CDR3 bases are TGTGCCAGCAGTGAAGCAGATACGCAGTATTTT.

The V and J genes are TRBV10-2 and TRBJ2-1; 8 bases map to TRBD1. CDR1 WSHSY and CDR2 SAAADI come from the germline V gene. Germline trimming cut 2 bases from V and 15 bases from J; bases unmatched to any gene: 6. The CDR3 totals 12 residues. The CDR3 nucleotides read TGCGCCAGCAGTGAGGCAGGGGGCGTCTGGTTCTTC. Encoded protein: CASSEAGGVWFF.

This clone has a single count. The chain employs TRBV11-2 and TRBJ1-1; perhaps TRBD1 as D (6 bases). CDR1 and CDR2 from the germline V gene are SGHAT and FQNNGV. CDR3 length: 11 amino acids. The ends were cut back, 1 base at V and 11 bases at J, with 8 bases in the middle. The CDR3 protein is CASSLGGRAFF. The CDR3, as DNA: TGTGCCAGCAGCTTAGGGGGGCGGGCTTTCTTT.

The genes are TRBV27 and TRBJ2-3; TRBD2 aligns across 10 bases. The CDR3 loop spans 13 amino acids. Trimming removed 5 bases from V and 6 bases from J; junction bases left unmatched: 2. Germline V CDR1 and CDR2: MNHEY, SMNVEV (reference sequence). CDR3: CASSSGRADTQYF. In DNA, the CDR3 is TGTGCCAGCAGTAGCGGGAGGGCCGATACGCAGTATTTT.

The rearrangement uses TRBV7-3 and TRBJ2-7; tentative D call: TRBD2 (5 bases). This CDR3 is 13 amino acids long. The germline V gene has CDR1 SGHTA and CDR2 FQGTGA. V was trimmed by 0 bases and J by 10 bases, leaving 13 bases between them. This chain's CDR3 is CASSLTAGVDQYF. The CDR3 DNA sequence: TGTGCCAGCAGCTTAACGGCCGGGGTCGATCAGTACTTC.

The chain is built from TRBV2 and TRBJ2-5, with D perhaps matching TRBD1 (5 bases). The V gene's germline CDR1 is SNHLY and CDR2 FYNNEI. Trimming shortened V by 7 bases and J by 2 bases, and 14 bases separated the two germline ends. The CDR3 is made up of 14 amino acids. CDR3 region: CASNVQGRQETQYF. The CDR3 DNA sequence: TGTGCCAGCAATGTCCAGGGTAGGCAAGAGACCCAGTACTTC.

V usage is TRBV13 and J usage is TRBJ1-1; 7 positions match TRBD1. This CDR3 is built from 14 residues. The V gene end was trimmed by 6 bases and the J gene end by 2 bases; junction bases not matched to a gene: 6. Per germline, CDR1 PRHDT and CDR2 FYEKMQ (reference sequence). DNA for the CDR3: TGTGCCAGCAGGTTGGGACAGCTCAACACTGAAGCTTTCTTT. This codes for CASRLGQLNTEAFF.

This chain connects TRBV5-6 to TRBJ2-5; D may match TRBD1 or TRBD2 (5 bases each). Per germline, CDR1 SGHDT and CDR2 YYEEEE. This CDR3 comprises 16 residues. The V gene lost 0 bases and the J gene lost 2 bases, with 14 bases spanning the gap. The CDR3 DNA follows: TGTGCCAGCAGCTTGGTTGGGGGAAGATCTCAAGAGACCCAGTACTTC. Protein product: CASSLVGGRSQETQYF.

V gene TRBV7-9 combines with J gene TRBJ1-2; a weak D match, TRBD1 (5 bases). Germline CDR1 reads SEHNR; CDR2 reads FQNEAQ (reference sequence). This CDR3 contains 15 residues. Deletions cut 4 bases from V and 2 bases from J, with 14 bases between. The chain's CDR3 is CASSSHQGTNYGYTF. The CDR3 DNA is TGTGCCAGCAGCTCCCATCAGGGTACCAACTATGGCTACACCTTC.

The J gene is TRBJ2-7, the V gene TRBV27; 7 bases are a match to TRBD1. V lost 2 bases and J lost 4; bases outside the gene matches: 11. The CDR3 contains 16 residues. From germline, CDR1 is MNHEY and CDR2 SMNVEV (reference sequence). CDR3 protein: CASSLGAPGQPYEQYF. The CDR3 DNA reads as TGTGCCAGCAGTTTAGGTGCCCCGGGACAGCCTTACGAGCAGTACTTC.

The chain is built from TRBV19 and TRBJ2-2; D is unclear. Germline V CDR1 and CDR2: LNHDA, SQIVND (reference sequence). The CDR3 has 15 amino acids. Trimming removed 7 bases from V and 0 bases from J, with 12 bases in between. CDR3 nucleotides: TGTGCCAGTACCCCATGGGATGCGAACACCGGGGAGCTGTTTTTT. Its protein product is CASTPWDANTGELFF.

The V call is TRBV4-3, the J call TRBJ2-1; TRBD1 agrees at 9 bases. With V trimmed by 0 bases and J by 9 bases, 9 bases remained unmatched. This CDR3 contains 16 residues. Per germline, CDR1 LGHNA and CDR2 YSLEER. CDR3 sequence (DNA): TGCGCCAGCAGCCAAGAGAGGGGGACAGGGTCAGGTGAGCAGTTCTTC. As protein: CASSQERGTGSGEQFF.

The chain couples TRBV5-1 to TRBJ2-2; 8 bases are shared with TRBD2. V lost 4 bases to trimming and J lost 7 bases; unmatched junction nucleotides: 9. There are 15 residues in the CDR3. Germline loops: CDR1 SGHRS, CDR2 YFSETQ. CDR3 DNA sequence: TGCGCCAGCAGCCCCGGGGGGGGTTCCATCGGGGAGCTGTTTTTT. Amino acids: CASSPGGGSIGELFF.

CDR3 in amino acids: CASSLSAGTFNEQYF. The CDR3 region has the DNA TGTGCCAGCAGTTTGTCGGCGGGAACGTTTAACGAGCAGTACTTC. This chain connects TRBV28 to TRBJ2-7; D perhaps matches TRBD2 (6 bases). The CDR3 covers 15 residues. Trimming took off 3 bases at V and 5 bases at J, with 17 bases between the two ends. CDR1 MDHEN and CDR2 SYDVKM come from the germline V gene.